Shown below are 20 T cell receptor beta chains from a single sample sequenced in a study of CD8+ T cells in alopecia areata. This sample's treatment: oral pan-JAK inhibitor, 5-10 mg twice daily. Investigators isolated RNA and reverse transcribed it into cDNA to act as the sequencing template. The table came from immunoSEQ multiplex PCR; TCRdb's copy has only in-frame clones and leaves some out. The sample consists of about 190,000 clones, around 60% of them appearing once. This specimen was CD4+ T cells sorted from blood, taken at week 4, from a patient treated with tofacitinib. Receptor source: a human donor with alopecia areata.

This clone was counted only a few times. The V and J genes are TRBV7-3 and TRBJ2-3; TRBD2 matches at 7 bases. This CDR3 is built from 18 residues. Germline V gives CDR1 SGHTA, CDR2 FQGTGA. Trimming took 1 base from V and 4 from J; bases not matched to a gene: 14. This CDR3 reads CASSLRGSVGGRSDTQYF. The CDR3 DNA reads as TGTGCCAGCAGCTTAAGAGGTTCGGTTGGCGGGAGATCAGATACGCAGTATTTT.

The chain is built from TRBV29-1 and TRBJ2-3; the match to TRBD2 covers 10 bases. Losses at the gene ends were 4 bases for V and 3 bases for J; bases not matched to a gene: 7. The CDR3 totals 15 residues. CDR1 is SQVTM and CDR2 is ANQGSEA in the germline V gene. CDR3 region: CSVVSSGRGTDTQYF. The CDR3 DNA follows: TGCAGCGTTGTCTCTAGCGGGAGAGGGACAGATACGCAGTATTTT.

The chain joins TRBV9 to TRBJ2-7, with TRBD2 identical over 9 bases. The V and J ends lost 0 bases and 6 bases, in that order; junction bases with no gene match: 10. The CDR3 length is 16 residues. Germline V lookup: CDR1 SGDLS, CDR2 YYNGEE. CDR3 bases: TGTGCCAGCAGCGTAGGTGGCGGGAGGGCCGGCGGCGAGCAGTACTTC. Its protein product is CASSVGGGRAGGEQYF.

This clone appeared a few times. The gene calls are TRBV29-1 and TRBJ2-2; 9 bases line up with TRBD2. Germline loops: CDR1 SQVTM, CDR2 ANQGSEA. There are 15 residues in the CDR3. With V trimmed by 4 bases and J by 8 bases, 11 bases remained unmatched. The CDR3 region has the DNA TGCAGCGTTGTTAACGGGGGACTAGCCGGTGGGGAGCTGTTTTTT. Translation: CSVVNGGLAGGELFF.

Only a few counts were recorded for this clone. The chain is built from TRBV2 and TRBJ2-3; weak D call: TRBD2 (6 bases). Germline CDR1 SNHLY, CDR2 FYNNEI. The CDR3 spans 17 residues. The V end was cut by 8 bases, the J end by 5 bases, with 26 bases between. CDR3 in DNA: TGTGCCAGCCATGCCCCGCCGGGAGCTTTTAGTGGAGATACGCAGTATTTT. Translated: CASHAPPGAFSGDTQYF.

The gene calls are TRBV18 and TRBJ2-4; 7 bases are shared with TRBD2. V dropped 3 bases and J dropped 1; count of bases not matched to a gene: 3. The CDR3 has 15 amino acids. CDR1 and CDR2 (germline): KGHSH, LQKENI. In nucleotides, the CDR3 is TGTGCCAGCTCACCCTTAGCGGGCGCCAAAAACATTCAGTACTTC. Amino acid sequence: CASSPLAGAKNIQYF.

Only a few counts were recorded for this clone. The chain joins TRBV29-1 to TRBJ2-3; D perhaps matches TRBD2 (5 bases). The V end was cut by 0 bases, the J end by 6 bases, with 13 bases between. Germline-derived CDR1 and CDR2 are SQVTM and ANQGSEA. The CDR3 has 14 residues. The DNA for the CDR3 is TGCAGCGTTGAAGATCGGGCTAGCAGGGATACGCAGTATTTT. It yields the protein CSVEDRASRDTQYF.

The table lists this clone with a few counts. V is TRBV7-9 and J is TRBJ1-3; D gene uncertain. The CDR3 runs to 16 residues. Trimming stripped 3 bases from V and 4 bases from J, with 16 bases between. Germline V gene lookup returns CDR1 SEHNR and CDR2 FQNEAQ (reference sequence). CDR3 in DNA: TGTGCCAGCAGCTTCAACCCCGGGGTTGCGGGAAACACCATATATTTT. This sequence encodes CASSFNPGVAGNTIYF.

The chain has TRBV6-5 and TRBJ2-5, with 13 bases identical to TRBD2. CDR3 length: 15 amino acids. CDR1 and CDR2 from the germline V gene are MNHEY and SVGAGI. Trimming cost V 4 bases and J 5 bases; bases outside gene matches: 4. The DNA for the CDR3 is TGTGCCAGCAGTTTCGGACTAGCGGGAGTTGAGACCCAGTACTTC. Encoded protein: CASSFGLAGVETQYF.

This clone was counted between two and nine times. The J gene is TRBJ2-5, the V gene TRBV18; 13 bases line up with TRBD2. In germline, CDR1 is KGHSH, CDR2 LQKENI. Trimming took 3 bases from V and 5 from J; bases not matched to a gene: 6. CDR3 size: 16 residues. The CDR3 nucleotides are TGTGCCAGCTCACCTCCGGGACTAGCGGGATCTGAGACCCAGTACTTC. It translates to CASSPPGLAGSETQYF.

This sequence joins TRBV27 and TRBJ1-3; 7 bases agree with TRBD1. CDR1 MNHEY and CDR2 SMNVEV come from the germline V gene (reference sequence). The V and J ends lost 5 bases and 2 bases, in that order; junction bases with no gene match: 3. The CDR3 covers 14 residues. The CDR3 region has the DNA TGTGCCAGCAGTCGGACAGGACCTGGAAACACCATATATTTT. Residues: CASSRTGPGNTIYF.

The rearrangement joins TRBV30 to TRBJ1-2, with 7 nucleotides matching TRBD1. After removal of 2 bases from V and 7 bases from J, the junction contained 1 base not matched to a gene. The germline gives CDR1 GTSNPN, CDR2 SVGIG (reference sequence). This CDR3 has 11 amino acids. CDR3 loop: CAWSTGAGYTF. CDR3 bases: TGTGCCTGGAGTACAGGGGCTGGCTACACCTTC.

The chain links TRBV19 to TRBJ2-6; D gene unclear. The germline CDR1 and CDR2 sequences are LNHDA and SQIVND (reference sequence). Trimming took off 6 bases at V and 4 bases at J, with 13 bases between the two ends. CDR3 length equals 15 residues. The CDR3, as DNA: TGTGCCAGTAGACCTTTGGGTACAGGGGCCAACGTCCTGACTTTC. It encodes CASRPLGTGANVLTF. Full variable domain (remainder filled in from reference TRBV19 and TRBJ2-6): DGGITQSPKYLFRKEGQNVTLSCEQNLNHDAMYWYRQDPGQGLRLIYYSQIVNDFQKGDIAEGYSVSREKKESFPLTVTSAQKNPTAFYLCASRPLGTGANVLTFGAGSRLTVL.

There are a few counts of this clone. This sequence joins TRBV6-5 and TRBJ1-1; TRBD1 agrees at 10 bases. CDR3 length equals 15 residues. After removal of 7 bases from V and 5 bases from J, the junction contained 10 bases not matched to a gene. Germline loops: CDR1 MNHEY, CDR2 SVGAGI. CDR3 in amino acids: CASNPRTGGGTEAFF. The CDR3 DNA is TGTGCCAGCAATCCAAGGACAGGGGGAGGGACTGAAGCTTTCTTT.

The chain combines TRBV4-2 with TRBJ2-7, with TRBD2 as a possible D gene (5 bases). The germline V and J ends were trimmed by 4 bases and 10 bases, with 17 bases remaining between them. Germline V lookup: CDR1 LGHNA, CDR2 YNFKEQ. The CDR3 runs to 13 residues. CDR3 loop: CASSPGLPSGQYF. CDR3 nucleotide sequence: TGTGCCAGCAGCCCAGGACTGCCGTCGGGCCAGTACTTC.

This clone was seen a handful of times. This chain connects TRBV25-1 to TRBJ2-3; D remains ambiguous. The CDR3 length is 14 residues. Trimming stripped 4 bases from V and 1 base from J, with 9 bases between. From germline, CDR1 is MGHDK and CDR2 SYGVNS. In DNA, the CDR3 is TGTGCCAGCAGTGGGTATCTGGGCACAGATACGCAGTATTTT. This sequence encodes CASSGYLGTDTQYF.

This clone was recorded a few times. The V call is TRBV7-2, the J call TRBJ2-7; 7 bases align to TRBD2. Germline V CDR1 and CDR2: SGHTA, FQGNSA. This CDR3 has 14 residues. Trimming at V came to 1 base and at J to 5 bases, leaving 5 bases not matched to a gene. The CDR3 DNA sequence: TGTGCCAGCAGCTTAGGGCGGGAGCCCCACGAGCAGTACTTC. This encodes CASSLGREPHEQYF. The variable domain in full, completed from reference TRBV7-2 and TRBJ2-7, reads GAGVSQSPSNKVTEKGKDVELRCDPISGHTALYWYRQSLGQGLEFLIYFQGNSAPDKSGLPSDRFSAERTGGSVSTLTIQRTQQEDSAVYLCASSLGREPHEQYFGPGTRLTVT.

The chain recombines TRBV7-2 with TRBJ1-2, with 8 bases matching TRBD1. CDR3 length equals 17 residues. V shed 0 bases and J 4 bases; nucleotides not matched to a gene: 10. Per the germline V gene, CDR1 is SGHTA and CDR2 is FQGNSA. The chain's CDR3 is CASSLAAGGLYLYGYTF. The CDR3 nucleotides read TGTGCCAGCAGCTTAGCGGCAGGGGGCCTTTACCTCTATGGCTACACCTTC. Looking up the rest from reference TRBV7-2 and TRBJ1-2 gives the full variable domain: GAGVSQSPSNKVTEKGKDVELRCDPISGHTALYWYRQSLGQGLEFLIYFQGNSAPDKSGLPSDRFSAERTGGSVSTLTIQRTQQEDSAVYLCASSLAAGGLYLYGYTFGSGTRLTVV.

The chain is built from TRBV23-1 and TRBJ2-7, with D hard to call. TRBV23-1 is an ORF; its function is uncertain. This CDR3 comprises 16 residues. The V end was cut by 2 bases, the J end by 4 bases, with 18 bases between. CDR3 DNA sequence: TGCGCCAGCAGTCAAGCGCCCACCGACTGTAGATACGAGCAGTACTTC. Its translation is CASSQAPTDCRYEQYF.

Worth noting for this clone: Additional DNA sequences in this sample encode the identical CDR3. V and J are TRBV30 and TRBJ1-5; TRBD1 matches 10 bases. V trimming: 3 bases; J trimming: 7 bases; junction bases outside the gene matches: 3. Germline lookup yields CDR1 GTSNPN and CDR2 SVGIG (reference sequence). The CDR3 extends over 13 amino acids. For the CDR3, the DNA is TGTGCCTGGAGCGGACAGGGGGACCAGCCCCAGCATTTT. Translating it yields CAWSGQGDQPQHF.